This TCR beta chain was obtained from a study of beta chain features in type 1 diabetes (dated by TCRdb to the late 2010s). Context from the whole study: Mean age, gender distribution, total cell number and subset yield did not differ between patients and healthy donors. A total of approximately 110,000,000 sorted cells were examined across all samples, and a strong correlation was observed between cell number per subset and RNA yield. In the study, recently diagnosed type 1 diabetes patients and matched healthy donors were compared on the TCRB repertoires of their sorted circulating CD4+ T cell subsets. Whereas all 30 or so donors provided naive and central memory subsets, regulatory and stem cell-like memory subsets were isolated from just 8 patients and roughly 8 healthy donors. The full study reports these points: Sequencing cDNA rather than genomic DNA could over-represent highly expressing activated cells, although activation and CD3 levels did not differ between groups. Naive, central memory and regulatory TCRB repertoires appeared to be more similar among patients than among healthy donors. Only small numbers of individuals were included in the HLA sub-analyses, which left unresolved whether HLA type had any influence on TCRB rearrangement. A moderate but significant shortening of TCRB CDR3 length was observed in type 1 diabetes patients in all four CD4+ subsets. At VDJ recombination sites, type 1 diabetes patients had fewer insertions and more deleted nucleotides, which implies abnormalities in thymic rearrangement. PCR might favor shorter templates, but patient and control samples were amplified and corrected together, so any skew would affect both groups equally.

All of the isolated RNA was reverse transcribed with the High Capacity cDNA Reverse Transcription Kit, so expressed TCRB transcripts were sequenced. Deep immunoSEQ sequencing was performed on naive, central memory and regulatory T cell samples, with an average of approximately 3.9 million total reads per sample. Sorted cells were lysed in RLT buffer, and RNA was extracted using DNase-treated RNeasy Micro or Mini kits according to cell number. To prevent cross-contamination, every cell subset was processed on its own, while patient and healthy donor samples were processed together. The immunoSEQ multiplex PCR was used to amplify TCRB sequences from cDNA, yielding 87-bp fragments that span the CDR3 region. Amplicons were sequenced on the Illumina HiSeq platform. Under the source paper's analysis protocol: Synthetic template baselines were used to correct PCR bias computationally, reads within Hamming distance 2 were collapsed together, and singletons that could not be merged were discarded. By aligning reads against IMGT, V, D and J genes, CDR3 length, and insertions or deletions at six rearrangement sites were assigned. Clonotype counts were normalized to sorted cell number within each subset before computing true diversity and Gini coefficients with the tcR R package. The overlap coefficient, calculated on TCRB nucleotide sequences, was used to quantify repertoire sharing. Out-of-frame TCRB sequences from naive cells were analyzed to stand in for the pre-selection repertoire. TCRdb took this table from immuneACCESS and kept in-frame rearrangements with V and J called. Such tables lack part of the clones; where checked against another copy, unresolved V genes explain under half of the gap, and the rest is unexplained. V, J and clone size derive from that table, while D and trimming were established from the DNA sequence. The sample contains around 250,000 clones, roughly 14% of them found a single time. The top ten constitute 0.026% of the sample.

From each donor, a single peripheral blood sample of approximately 110 mL on average was drawn into heparinised tubes. A BD FACSAria II and a panel including CD45RO, CCR7, CD25, CD127, CD95 and CD27 were used to sort naive, central memory, regulatory and stem cell-like memory CD4+ T cells. Every sorted population had a purity above 95%. PBMCs were separated immediately by Lymphoprep density gradient centrifugation and were stained directly, without being cultured. To minimize batch effects, samples were stained and sorted in pairs, one healthy donor with one patient per experiment. The germline V gene gives CDR1 as KGHSH and CDR2 as LQKENI. From cysteine to phenylalanine, the CDR3 is 14 amino acids long. Here the CDR3 DNA is all that survives: 42 bases in frame from base 1. This clone was seen more than once but under ten times. Its specific antigen is unknown. The germline gene is not matched at one end of the junction; a read error may be the cause.

The sample comprised naive CD4+ T cells from blood. Interpreted using the paper, the cell subset or site label stands for: true naive CD4+ T cells. The chain uses TRBV18 and TRBJ2-3, and 12 bases in between align with TRBD2. This TCR was sampled from a woman in her forties in good health. The CDR3 corresponds to CASSPISSGGAWNF. Read as DNA, the sequence is TGTGCCAGCTCACCAATTTCTAGCGGGGGGGCTTGGAATTTT.